The rows below give T cell receptor beta chains drawn from one sample of a study of identical twins. TCRdb fed the 5' RACE reads into MiXCR, producing one record per CDR3 protein. The table has fewer than 450,000 distinct CDR3 sequences, 9% seen once; the top ten hold under 9.5%. Input material: naive T cells sorted from blood. These TCRs come from a woman between 45 and 65 years old in good health. Both conserved end residues are part of each CDR3. The order of the fields is CDR3 DNA, CDR3 protein, D gene, J gene, clone size, V gene. The D gene is left open where the match is weak. For some rows the clone size is stated as once, few or many, or as a class when expanded; others skip it.

TGTGCCAGCAGTTACTCGAACGACGACAGGGAGATAGACACAGATACGCAGTATTTT,CASSYSNDDREIDTDTQYF,TRBD1,TRBJ2-3,-,TRBV6-2/TRBV6-3
TGCAGTGCTACCCTTAAGGGGGTCACAGATACGCAGTATTTT,CSATLKGVTDTQYF,-,TRBJ2-3,-,TRBV20-1
TGTGCCACCCAGGGGGGCATCAGCACAGATACGCAGTATTTT,CATQGGISTDTQYF,-,TRBJ2-3,-,TRBV27
TGTGCCAGCAACGAAGGAACGGGTGAAAAACTGTTTTTT,CASNEGTGEKLFF,-,TRBJ1-4,many,TRBV12-3/TRBV12-4
TGCAGCGTTAAACAGGGCCTCCAAGAGACCCAGTACTTC,CSVKQGLQETQYF,-,TRBJ2-5,few,TRBV29-1
TGCAGCGCCACGGGGCCCAATCAGCCCCAGCATTTT,CSATGPNQPQHF,-,TRBJ1-5,-,TRBV29-1
TGTGCCAGCACGGGCGGGAGCGATGAGCAGTTCTTC,CASTGGSDEQFF,TRBD2,TRBJ2-1,-,TRBV2
TGCGCCAGCAGCCAAATAGGACTAGCCAAAAACATTCAGTACTTC,CASSQIGLAKNIQYF,-,TRBJ2-4,-,TRBV4-1
TGTGCCACCAGCGGCCTGCGCGGGGCAGATTATAGCAATCAGCCCCAGCATTTT,CATSGLRGADYSNQPQHF,-,TRBJ1-5,many,TRBV15
TGCAGCGCCTGGGGGGGGACTAGCGGGAGAAATGAGCAGTTCTTC,CSAWGGTSGRNEQFF,TRBD2,TRBJ2-1,many,TRBV29-1
TGTGCCAGCAGTACCAGGGACAGGGGACAAGAGACCCAGTACTTC,CASSTRDRGQETQYF,TRBD1,TRBJ2-5,-,TRBV12-3/TRBV12-4
TGTGCCAGCAGCAGGGACTTCGCTAGCACAGATACGCAGTATTTT,CASSRDFASTDTQYF,-,TRBJ2-3,-,TRBV27
TGTGCCAGCAGTTACAGTGGAGCGGGAGGGCCTGGGGGTGAGCAGTTCTTC,CASSYSGAGGPGGEQFF,TRBD2,TRBJ2-1,few,TRBV6-6
TGCAGCGTCGTTACGGTAAACACCGGGGAGCTGTTTTTT,CSVVTVNTGELFF,-,TRBJ2-2,many,TRBV29-1
TGTGCCAGCAGCCACGGGACAGGGTATCAGCCCCAGCATTTT,CASSHGTGYQPQHF,TRBD1,TRBJ1-5,few,TRBV7-8
TGTGCCAGCAGTTTATCCTCTAGAGAGACCCAGTACTTC,CASSLSSRETQYF,-,TRBJ2-5,few,TRBV12-3/TRBV12-4
TGTGCCAGCAGTTCCCTCTGGCGCCCGGGACAGGGCTTAGAGACCCAGTACTTC,CASSSLWRPGQGLETQYF,TRBD1,TRBJ2-5,many,TRBV6-5
TGCAGTGCTAGAGATTTGAGAGAGAGAGAGACCCAGTACTTC,CSARDLRERETQYF,-,TRBJ2-5,-,TRBV20-1
TGTGCCAGCAGCCAAGTCCGGGACAGGGCGTCTGGGCAGTTCTTC,CASSQVRDRASGQFF,TRBD1,TRBJ2-1,few,TRBV11-3
TGTGCCAGCAGCTCGGTTCGGGGTTCGAGCACTGAAGCTTTCTTT,CASSSVRGSSTEAFF,-,TRBJ1-1,-,TRBV11-2